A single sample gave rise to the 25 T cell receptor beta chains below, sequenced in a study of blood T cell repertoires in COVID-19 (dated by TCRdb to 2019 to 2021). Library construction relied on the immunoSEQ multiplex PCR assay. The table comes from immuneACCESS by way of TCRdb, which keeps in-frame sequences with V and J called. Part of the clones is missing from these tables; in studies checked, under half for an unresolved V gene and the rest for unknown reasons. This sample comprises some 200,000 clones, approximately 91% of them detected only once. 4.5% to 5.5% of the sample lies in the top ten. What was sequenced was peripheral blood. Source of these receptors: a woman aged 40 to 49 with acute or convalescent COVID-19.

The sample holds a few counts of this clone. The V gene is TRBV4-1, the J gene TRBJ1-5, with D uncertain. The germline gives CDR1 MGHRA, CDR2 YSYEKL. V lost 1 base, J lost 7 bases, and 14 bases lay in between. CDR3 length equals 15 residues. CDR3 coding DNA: TGCGCCAGCAGCCAAGTAAGTGGCCTTAACCAGCCCCAGCATTTT. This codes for CASSQVSGLNQPQHF.

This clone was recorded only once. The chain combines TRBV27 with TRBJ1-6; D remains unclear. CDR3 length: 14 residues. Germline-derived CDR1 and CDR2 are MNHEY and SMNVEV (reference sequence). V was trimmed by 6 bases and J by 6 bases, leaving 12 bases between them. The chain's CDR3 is CASRPPGSNSPLHF. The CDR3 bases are TGTGCCAGCAGGCCTCCTGGGAGTAATTCACCCCTCCACTTT.

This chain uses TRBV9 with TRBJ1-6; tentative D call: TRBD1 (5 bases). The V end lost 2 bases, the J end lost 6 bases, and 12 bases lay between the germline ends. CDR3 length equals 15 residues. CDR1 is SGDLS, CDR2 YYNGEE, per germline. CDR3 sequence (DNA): TGTGCCAGCAGCGTGTCAGGGCAGGGTAATTCACCCCTCCACTTT. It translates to CASSVSGQGNSPLHF.

The CDR3 sequence is CASSLRTGLTNEKLFF. In nucleotides, the CDR3 is TGTGCCAGTAGTTTGAGGACAGGCTTAACTAATGAAAAACTGTTTTTT. V gene TRBV19 combines with J gene TRBJ1-4; 7 bases match TRBD1. This CDR3 has 16 amino acids. From germline, CDR1 is LNHDA and CDR2 SQIVND (reference sequence). V dropped 5 bases and J dropped 1; count of bases not matched to a gene: 7.

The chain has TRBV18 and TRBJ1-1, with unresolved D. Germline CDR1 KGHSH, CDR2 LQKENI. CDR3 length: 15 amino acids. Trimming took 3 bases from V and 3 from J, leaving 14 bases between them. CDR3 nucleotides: TGTGCCAGCTCACCCTTGGCAGGCTCCTACACTGAAGCTTTCTTT. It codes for CASSPLAGSYTEAFF.

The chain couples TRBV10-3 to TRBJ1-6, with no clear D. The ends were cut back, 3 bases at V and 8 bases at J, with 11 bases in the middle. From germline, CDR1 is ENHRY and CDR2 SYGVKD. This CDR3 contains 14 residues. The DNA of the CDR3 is TGTGCCATCAGTGAACGGGGATCTGATTCACCCCTCCACTTT. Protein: CAISERGSDSPLHF.

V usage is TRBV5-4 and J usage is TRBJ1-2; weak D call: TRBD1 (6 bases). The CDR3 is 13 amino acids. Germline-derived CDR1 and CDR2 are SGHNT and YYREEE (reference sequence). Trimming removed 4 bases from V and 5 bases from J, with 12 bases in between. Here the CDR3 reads CASSRTGQYGYTF. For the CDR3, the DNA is TGTGCCAGCAGCAGAACAGGGCAATATGGCTACACCTTC.

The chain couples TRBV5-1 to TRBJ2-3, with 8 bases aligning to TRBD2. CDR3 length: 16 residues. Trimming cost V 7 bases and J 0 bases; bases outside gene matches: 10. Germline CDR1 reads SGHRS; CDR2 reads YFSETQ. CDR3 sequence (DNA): TGCGCCAGCGGCCCCGGAGCGGGGGCTAGCACAGATACGCAGTATTTT. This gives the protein CASGPGAGASTDTQYF.

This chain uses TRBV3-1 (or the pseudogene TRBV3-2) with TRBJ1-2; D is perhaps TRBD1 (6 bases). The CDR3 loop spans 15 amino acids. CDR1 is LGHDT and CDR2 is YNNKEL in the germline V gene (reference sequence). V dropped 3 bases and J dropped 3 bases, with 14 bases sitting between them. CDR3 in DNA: TGTGCCAGCAGCCACGCAAGAGGACAGCACTATGGCTACACCTTC. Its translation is CASSHARGQHYGYTF.

The CDR3 loop reads CASSRQEANTEAFF. The CDR3 bases are TGTGCCAGCAGCAGACAGGAAGCGAACACTGAAGCTTTCTTT. The chain uses TRBV5-8 and TRBJ1-1; a weak D match, TRBD1 (6 bases). In germline, CDR1 is SGHTS, CDR2 YDEGEE. V was cut by 4 bases and J by 1 base, with 11 bases left in between. This CDR3 has 14 amino acids.

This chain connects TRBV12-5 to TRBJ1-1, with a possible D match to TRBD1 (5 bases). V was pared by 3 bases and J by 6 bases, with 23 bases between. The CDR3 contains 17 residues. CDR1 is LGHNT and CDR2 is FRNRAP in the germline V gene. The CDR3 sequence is CASGFIQSQGFGAEAFF. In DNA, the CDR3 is TGTGCTAGTGGTTTCATCCAGTCCCAGGGATTTGGCGCTGAAGCTTTCTTT.

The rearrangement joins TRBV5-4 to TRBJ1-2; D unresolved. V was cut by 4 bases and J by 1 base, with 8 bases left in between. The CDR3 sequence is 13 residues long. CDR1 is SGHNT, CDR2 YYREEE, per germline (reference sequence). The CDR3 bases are TGTGCCAGCAGCAGTTCCTATAACTATGGCTACACCTTC. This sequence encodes CASSSSYNYGYTF.

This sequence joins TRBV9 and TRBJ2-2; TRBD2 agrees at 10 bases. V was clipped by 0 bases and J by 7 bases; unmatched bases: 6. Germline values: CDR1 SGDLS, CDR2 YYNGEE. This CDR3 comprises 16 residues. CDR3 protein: CASSVGSGGAGGELFF. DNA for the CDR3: TGTGCCAGCAGCGTAGGGAGCGGGGGGGCCGGCGGGGAGCTGTTTTTT.

CDR3 DNA: TGCAGCGTGGCGGCAGGGGATGGCTACACCTTC. Translated, it gives CSVAAGDGYTF. The chain links TRBV29-1 to TRBJ1-2, with a weak D call TRBD1 (6 bases). CDR3 size: 11 residues. Trimming left V 6 bases short and J 6 bases short, with 11 bases between. CDR1 and CDR2 from the germline V gene are SQVTM and ANQGSEA.

This CDR3 reads CASSKRGGTGELFF. For the CDR3, the DNA is TGTGCCAGCAGCAAGCGGGGGGGCACCGGGGAGCTGTTTTTT. The genes are TRBV11-1 and TRBJ2-2; 10 bases are a match to TRBD2. V lost 5 bases to trimming and J lost 4 bases; unmatched junction nucleotides: 1. Germline assignment: CDR1 SGHAT and CDR2 FQDESV (reference sequence). CDR3 length: 14 amino acids.

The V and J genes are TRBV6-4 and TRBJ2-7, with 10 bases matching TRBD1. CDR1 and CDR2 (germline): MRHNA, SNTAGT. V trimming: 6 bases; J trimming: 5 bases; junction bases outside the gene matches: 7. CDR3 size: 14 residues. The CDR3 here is CASRTGTGENEQYV. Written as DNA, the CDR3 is TGTGCCAGCAGGACCGGGACAGGGGAGAACGAGCAGTACGTC.

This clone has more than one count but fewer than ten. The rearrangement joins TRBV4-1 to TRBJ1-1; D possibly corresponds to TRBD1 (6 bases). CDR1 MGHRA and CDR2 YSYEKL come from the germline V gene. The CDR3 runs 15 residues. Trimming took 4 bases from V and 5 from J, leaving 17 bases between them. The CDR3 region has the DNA TGCGCCAGCAGCCCCTTGTACAGGGTTCGGACTGAAGCTTTCTTT. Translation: CASSPLYRVRTEAFF.

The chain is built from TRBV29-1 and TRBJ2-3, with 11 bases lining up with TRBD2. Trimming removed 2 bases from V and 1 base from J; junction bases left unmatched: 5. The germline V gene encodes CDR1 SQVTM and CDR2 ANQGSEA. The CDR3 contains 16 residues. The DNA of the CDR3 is TGCAGCGTTGAACCCGGGACTAGCGGACGCACAGATACGCAGTATTTT. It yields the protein CSVEPGTSGRTDTQYF.

The CDR3 coding sequence is TGTGCCAGTAGTCCACAGGAGGGGTTCACAGATACGCAGTATTTT. Translated: CASSPQEGFTDTQYF. V and J are TRBV19 and TRBJ2-3; D may be TRBD2 (6 bases). Germline V gene sequence: CDR1 LNHDA, CDR2 SQIVND (reference sequence). The V end lost 5 bases, the J end lost 2 bases, and 14 bases lay between the germline ends. The CDR3 is 15 amino acids. Looking up the rest from reference TRBV19 and TRBJ2-3 gives the full variable domain: DGGITQSPKYLFRKEGQNVTLSCEQNLNHDAMYWYRQDPGQGLRLIYYSQIVNDFQKGDIAEGYSVSREKKESFPLTVTSAQKNPTAFYLCASSPQEGFTDTQYFGPGTRLTVL.

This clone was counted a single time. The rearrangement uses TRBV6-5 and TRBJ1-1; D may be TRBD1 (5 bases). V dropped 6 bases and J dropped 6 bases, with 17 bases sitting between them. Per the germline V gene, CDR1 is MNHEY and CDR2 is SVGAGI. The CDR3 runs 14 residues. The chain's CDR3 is CASRSPGEAAEAFF. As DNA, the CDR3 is TGTGCCAGCAGGTCCCCGGGGGAAGCAGCTGAAGCTTTCTTT.

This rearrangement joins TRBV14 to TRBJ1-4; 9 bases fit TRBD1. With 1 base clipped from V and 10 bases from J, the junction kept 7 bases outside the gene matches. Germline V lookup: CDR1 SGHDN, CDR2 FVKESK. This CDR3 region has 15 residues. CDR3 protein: CASSQARTGALKLFF. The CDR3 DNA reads TGTGCCAGCAGCCAAGCACGGACAGGGGCCCTAAAACTGTTTTTT.

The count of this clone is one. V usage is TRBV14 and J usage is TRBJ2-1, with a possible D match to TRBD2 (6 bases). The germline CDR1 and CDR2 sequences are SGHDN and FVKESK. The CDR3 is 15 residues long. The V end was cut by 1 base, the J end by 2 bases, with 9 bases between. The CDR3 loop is CASSQVRGTYNEQFF. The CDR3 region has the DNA TGTGCCAGCAGCCAAGTTCGGGGGACCTACAATGAGCAGTTCTTC.

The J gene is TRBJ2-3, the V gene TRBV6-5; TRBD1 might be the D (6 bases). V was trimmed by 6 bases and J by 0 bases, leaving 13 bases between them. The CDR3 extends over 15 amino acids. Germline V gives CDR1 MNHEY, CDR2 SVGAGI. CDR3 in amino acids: CASRVGTTSTDTQYF. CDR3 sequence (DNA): TGTGCCAGCAGGGTCGGGACAACTAGCACAGATACGCAGTATTTT.

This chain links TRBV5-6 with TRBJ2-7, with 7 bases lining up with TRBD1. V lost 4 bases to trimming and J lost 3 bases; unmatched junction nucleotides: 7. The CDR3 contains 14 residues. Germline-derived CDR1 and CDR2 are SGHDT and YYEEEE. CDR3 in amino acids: CASSNRDSLYEQYV. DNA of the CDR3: TGTGCCAGCAGCAACCGGGACAGCCTCTACGAGCAGTACGTC.

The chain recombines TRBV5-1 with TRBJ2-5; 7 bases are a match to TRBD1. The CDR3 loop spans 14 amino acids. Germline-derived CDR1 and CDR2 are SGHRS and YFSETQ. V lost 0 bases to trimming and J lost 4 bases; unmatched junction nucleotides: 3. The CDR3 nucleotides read TGCGCCAGCAGCTTGGACAGGGGTGCAGAGACCCAGTACTTC. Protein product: CASSLDRGAETQYF.